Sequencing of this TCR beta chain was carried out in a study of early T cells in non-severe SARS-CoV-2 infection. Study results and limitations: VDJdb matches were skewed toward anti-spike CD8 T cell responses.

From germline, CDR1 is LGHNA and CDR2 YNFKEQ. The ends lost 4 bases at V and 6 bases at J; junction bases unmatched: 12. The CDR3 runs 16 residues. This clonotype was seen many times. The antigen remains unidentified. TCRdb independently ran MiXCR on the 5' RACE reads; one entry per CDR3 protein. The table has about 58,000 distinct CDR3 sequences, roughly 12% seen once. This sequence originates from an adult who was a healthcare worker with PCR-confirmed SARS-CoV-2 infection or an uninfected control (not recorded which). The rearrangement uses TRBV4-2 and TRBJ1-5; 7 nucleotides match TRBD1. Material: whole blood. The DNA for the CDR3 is TGTGCCAGCAGCCCCCGAACAGGGGAGGTGATTCAGCCCCAGCATTTT. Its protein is CASSPRTGEVIQPQHF.